Many counts were recorded for the clone carrying this T cell receptor beta chain. Its specificity is not known. The data derive from a study of T cells after yellow fever vaccination. Study results and caveats: Post-booster samples contained most primary-vaccination clones (about 96% CD4, about 85% CD8). Though weaker, the secondary response peaked faster, on day 5 versus 15.

5'RACE template switching generated TCR cDNA, adding a universal primer site and UMIs. TCRdb reanalysed the 5' RACE reads using MiXCR and keeps one entry per CDR3 protein. The table shows around 150,000 distinct CDR3 sequences, with approximately 6.8% occurring only once. The germline gives CDR1 PRHDT, CDR2 FYEKMQ (reference sequence). V lost 6 bases, J lost 13 bases, and 13 bases lay in between. This CDR3 region has 12 residues. The receptor comes from a man aged 18-30 years who received the YFV17D yellow fever vaccine. The gene calls are TRBV13 and TRBJ1-6; a possible D gene is TRBD1 (6 bases). This sample comprised CD4+ T cells sorted from PBMCs, obtained roughly 5 days after the first yellow fever vaccination. CDR3: CASSRTALPLHF. CDR3 nucleotide sequence: TGTGCCAGCAGTCGGACAGCCCTGCCCCTCCACTTT. The full variable domain, in which reference TRBV13 and TRBJ1-6 provide the parts outside the CDR3, is AAGVIQSPRHLIKEKRETATLKCYPIPRHDTVYWYQQGPGQDPQFLISFYEKMQSDKGSIPDRFSAQQFSDYHSELNMSSLELGDSALYFCASSRTALPLHFGNGTRLTVT.